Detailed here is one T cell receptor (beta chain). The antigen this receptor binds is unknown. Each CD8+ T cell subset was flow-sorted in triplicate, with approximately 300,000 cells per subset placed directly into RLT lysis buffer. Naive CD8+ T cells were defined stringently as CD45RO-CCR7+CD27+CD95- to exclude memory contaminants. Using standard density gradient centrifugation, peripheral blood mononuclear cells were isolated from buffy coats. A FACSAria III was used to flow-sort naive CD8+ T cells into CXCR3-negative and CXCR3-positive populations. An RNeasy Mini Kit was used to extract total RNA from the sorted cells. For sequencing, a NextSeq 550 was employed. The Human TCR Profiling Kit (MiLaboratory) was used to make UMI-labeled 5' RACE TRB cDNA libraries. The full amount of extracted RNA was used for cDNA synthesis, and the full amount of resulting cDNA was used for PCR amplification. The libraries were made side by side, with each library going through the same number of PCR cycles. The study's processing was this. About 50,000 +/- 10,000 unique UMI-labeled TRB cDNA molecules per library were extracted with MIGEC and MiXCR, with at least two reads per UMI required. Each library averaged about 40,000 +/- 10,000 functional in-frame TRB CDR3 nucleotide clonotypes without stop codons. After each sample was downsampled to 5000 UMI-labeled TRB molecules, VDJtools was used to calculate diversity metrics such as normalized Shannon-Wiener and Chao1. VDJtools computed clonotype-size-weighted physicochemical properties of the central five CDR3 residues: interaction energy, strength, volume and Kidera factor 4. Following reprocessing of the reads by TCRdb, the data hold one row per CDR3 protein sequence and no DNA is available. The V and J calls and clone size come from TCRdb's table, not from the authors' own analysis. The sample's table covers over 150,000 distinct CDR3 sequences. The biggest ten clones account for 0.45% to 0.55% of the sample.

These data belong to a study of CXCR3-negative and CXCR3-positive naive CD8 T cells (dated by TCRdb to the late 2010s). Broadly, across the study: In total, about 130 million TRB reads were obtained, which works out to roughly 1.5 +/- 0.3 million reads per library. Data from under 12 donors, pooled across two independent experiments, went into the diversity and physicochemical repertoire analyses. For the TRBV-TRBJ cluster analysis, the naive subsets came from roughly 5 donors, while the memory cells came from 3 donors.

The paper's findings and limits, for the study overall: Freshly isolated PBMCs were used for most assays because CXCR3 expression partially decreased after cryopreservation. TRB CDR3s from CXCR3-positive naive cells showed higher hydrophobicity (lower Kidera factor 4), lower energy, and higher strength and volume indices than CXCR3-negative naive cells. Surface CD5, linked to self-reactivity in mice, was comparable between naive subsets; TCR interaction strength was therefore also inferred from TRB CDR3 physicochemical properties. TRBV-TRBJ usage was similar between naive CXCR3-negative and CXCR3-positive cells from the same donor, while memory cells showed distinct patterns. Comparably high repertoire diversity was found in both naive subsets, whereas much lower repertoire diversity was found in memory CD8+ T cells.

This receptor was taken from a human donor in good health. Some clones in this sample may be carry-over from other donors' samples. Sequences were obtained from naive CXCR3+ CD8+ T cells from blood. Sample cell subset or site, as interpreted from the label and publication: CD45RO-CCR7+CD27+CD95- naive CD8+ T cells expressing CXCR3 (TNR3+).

CDR3 loop: CASSDRDREDTEAFF. The V gene is TRBV9 and the J gene is TRBJ1-1; as DNA is missing, the TRBD1 call by TCRdb cannot be tested. The CDR1 and CDR2 encoded by the germline V gene are SGDLS and YYNGEE. Its CDR3 holds 15 amino acids, cysteine through phenylalanine. Only the protein is on record. Full variable domain (CDR3 extended with the reference TRBV9 and TRBJ1-1 proteins): DSGVTQTPKHLITATGQRVTLRCSPRSGDLSVYWYQQSLDQGLQFLIQYYNGEERAKGNILERFSAQQFPDLHSELNLSSLELGDSALYFCASSDRDREDTEAFFGQGTRLTVV.